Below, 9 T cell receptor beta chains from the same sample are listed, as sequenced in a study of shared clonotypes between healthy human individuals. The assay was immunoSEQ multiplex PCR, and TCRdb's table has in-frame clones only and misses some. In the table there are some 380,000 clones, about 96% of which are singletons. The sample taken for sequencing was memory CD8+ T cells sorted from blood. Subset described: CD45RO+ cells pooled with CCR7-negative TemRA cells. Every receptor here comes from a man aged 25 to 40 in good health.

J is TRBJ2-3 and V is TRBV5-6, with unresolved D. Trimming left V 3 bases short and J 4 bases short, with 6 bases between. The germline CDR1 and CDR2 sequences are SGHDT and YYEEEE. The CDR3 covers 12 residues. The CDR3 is CASSSWPDTQYF. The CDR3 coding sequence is TGTGCCAGCAGCTCTTGGCCAGATACGCAGTATTTT.

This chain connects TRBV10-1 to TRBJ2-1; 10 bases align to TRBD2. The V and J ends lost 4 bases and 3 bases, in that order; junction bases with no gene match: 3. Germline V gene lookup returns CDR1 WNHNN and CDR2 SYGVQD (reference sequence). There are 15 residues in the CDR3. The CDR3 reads CASSVLAGIYNEQFF. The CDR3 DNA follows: TGCGCCAGCAGTGTACTAGCGGGGATCTACAATGAGCAGTTCTTC.

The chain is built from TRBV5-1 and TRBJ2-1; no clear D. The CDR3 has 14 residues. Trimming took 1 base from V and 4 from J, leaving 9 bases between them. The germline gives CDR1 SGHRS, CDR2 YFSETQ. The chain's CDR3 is CASSLISEYNEQFF. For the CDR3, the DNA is TGCGCCAGCAGCTTGATATCAGAGTACAATGAGCAGTTCTTC. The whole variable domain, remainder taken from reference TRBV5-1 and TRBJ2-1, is KAGVTQTPRYLIKTRGQQVTLSCSPISGHRSVSWYQQTPGQGLQFLFEYFSETQRNKGNFPGRFSGRQFSNSRSEMNVSTLELGDSALYLCASSLISEYNEQFFGPGTRLTVL.

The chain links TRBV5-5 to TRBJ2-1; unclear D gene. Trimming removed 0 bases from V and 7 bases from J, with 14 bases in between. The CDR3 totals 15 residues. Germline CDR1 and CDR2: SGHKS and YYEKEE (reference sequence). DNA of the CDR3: TGTGCCAGCAGCTTGGGTTTTTTGGGGTCAAATGAGCAGTTCTTC. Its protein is CASSLGFLGSNEQFF.

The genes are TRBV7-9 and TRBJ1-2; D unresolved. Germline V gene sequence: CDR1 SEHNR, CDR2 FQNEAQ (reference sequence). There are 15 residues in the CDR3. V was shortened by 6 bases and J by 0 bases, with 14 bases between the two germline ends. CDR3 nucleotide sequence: TGTGCCAGCAGTTCACTACTCAGGCCTAACTATGGCTACACCTTC. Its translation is CASSSLLRPNYGYTF.

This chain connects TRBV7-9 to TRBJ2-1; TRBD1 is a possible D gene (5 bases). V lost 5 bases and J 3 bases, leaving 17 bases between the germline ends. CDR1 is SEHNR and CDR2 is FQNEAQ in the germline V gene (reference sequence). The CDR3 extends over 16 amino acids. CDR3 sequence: CASSITSGWNYNEQFF. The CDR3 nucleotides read TGTGCCAGCAGCATCACTTCAGGGTGGAACTACAATGAGCAGTTCTTC.

CDR3 protein: CASSLGPGEWTGELFF. For the CDR3, the DNA is TGTGCCAGCAGCTTAGGTCCGGGAGAATGGACCGGGGAGCTGTTTTTT. This chain joins TRBV7-2 and TRBJ2-2, with D possibly TRBD2 on 6 matching bases. V was shortened by 1 base and J by 5 bases, with 14 bases between the two germline ends. Germline values: CDR1 SGHTA, CDR2 FQGNSA. The CDR3 is 16 amino acids.

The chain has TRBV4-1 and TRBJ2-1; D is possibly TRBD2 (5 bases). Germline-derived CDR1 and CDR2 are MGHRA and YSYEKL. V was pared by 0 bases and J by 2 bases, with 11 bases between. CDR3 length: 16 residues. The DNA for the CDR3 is TGCGCCAGCAGCCAAGATGCGGGTATCCCCTACAATGAGCAGTTCTTC. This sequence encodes CASSQDAGIPYNEQFF.

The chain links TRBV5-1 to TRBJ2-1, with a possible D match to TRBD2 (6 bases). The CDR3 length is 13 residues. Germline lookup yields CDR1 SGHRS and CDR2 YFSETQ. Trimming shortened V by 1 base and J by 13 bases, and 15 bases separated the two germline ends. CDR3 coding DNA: TGCGCCAGCAGCTTGCTTCAGGGAGGTATCCAGTTCTTC. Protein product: CASSLLQGGIQFF.